A selection of T cell receptor beta chains follows, all from one sample in a study of cytotoxic CD8 clonotypes in ibrutinib-treated CLL. This table comes from immunoSEQ multiplex PCR, and its TCRdb copy is limited to in-frame clones, with some not included. Of about 130,000 clones listed, 80% to 90% were seen once; the top ten hold roughly 2%. This material consisted of PBMCs, taken after 24 months of ibrutinib treatment. All receptors derive from a human donor with chronic lymphocytic leukemia. Each CDR3 is given with its conserved first and last residue. Each record gives: CDR3 protein, V gene, J gene, D gene. D genes are given only for firm matches.

CDR3: CASSLVSGFGTGMLRELFF
V: TRBV7-8
J: TRBJ2-2
D: TRBD1

CDR3: CASSQDEGVRYTF
V: TRBV4-3
J: TRBJ1-2
D: -

CDR3: CASSSRDGYNQPQHF
V: TRBV27
J: TRBJ1-5
D: -

CDR3: CASSPGLAGGAYEQYF
V: TRBV5-4
J: TRBJ2-7
D: TRBD2

CDR3: CASSLQSVRKVEVLRNTIYF
V: TRBV27
J: TRBJ1-3
D: -

CDR3: CASSLLQGAPRNQQYF
V: TRBV13
J: TRBJ2-7
D: TRBD1

CDR3: CATSRGGTSVHEQYF
V: TRBV15
J: TRBJ2-7
D: TRBD2

CDR3: CASSFPGWGSGANVLTF
V: TRBV5-4
J: TRBJ2-6
D: -

CDR3: CASSSGGGQPQHF
V: TRBV7-2
J: TRBJ1-5
D: -

CDR3: CSVGADLSYEQYF
V: TRBV29-1
J: TRBJ2-7
D: -

CDR3: CASSTSEGIPRELFF
V: TRBV5-1
J: TRBJ2-2
D: -

CDR3: CASSWTNTDTQYF
V: TRBV2
J: TRBJ2-3
D: -

CDR3: CASSLALGRGTEAFF
V: TRBV7-8
J: TRBJ1-1
D: -

CDR3: CSANRGTEAFF
V: TRBV29-1
J: TRBJ1-1
D: TRBD1

CDR3: CASSFPGVGGYTF
V: TRBV7-2
J: TRBJ1-2
D: -

CDR3: CASLNMASGSYEQFF
V: TRBV28
J: TRBJ2-1
D: TRBD2

CDR3: CASSYSTMGNTEAFF
V: TRBV6-5
J: TRBJ1-1
D: -

CDR3: CASSRDGNTEAFF
V: TRBV4-1
J: TRBJ1-1
D: -

CDR3: CASSDRGGRGYTF
V: TRBV28
J: TRBJ1-2
D: TRBD1

CDR3: CASSLGLAGDEQFF
V: TRBV18
J: TRBJ2-1
D: TRBD2